This TCR beta chain was captured by sequencing in a study of OX40 agonist ivuxolimab in advanced cancers. Profiling relied on immunoSEQ multiplex PCR, and the TCRdb table lists in-frame clones only, not all of them. Among tens of thousands of clones listed, more than 70% were seen once. The CDR3 length is 15 residues. V lost 5 bases, J lost 3 bases, and 3 bases stayed unmatched. The germline V gene encodes CDR1 PRHDT and CDR2 FYEKMQ (reference sequence). The gene calls are TRBV13 and TRBJ2-7, with 14 bases that match TRBD2. Sample: CD4+ or CD8+ T cells sorted from blood, taken in a trial of the OX40 agonist ivuxolimab. The clonotype comes from an adult with an advanced solid tumor such as melanoma, head and neck, liver or kidney cancer. CDR3 region: CASSQTSGGVYEQYF. As DNA, the CDR3 is TGTGCCAGCAGCCAGACTAGCGGGGGGGTCTACGAGCAGTACTTC. Full variable domain (remainder filled in from reference TRBV13 and TRBJ2-7): AAGVIQSPRHLIKEKRETATLKCYPIPRHDTVYWYQQGPGQDPQFLISFYEKMQSDKGSIPDRFSAQQFSDYHSELNMSSLELGDSALYFCASSQTSGGVYEQYFGPGTRLTVT.